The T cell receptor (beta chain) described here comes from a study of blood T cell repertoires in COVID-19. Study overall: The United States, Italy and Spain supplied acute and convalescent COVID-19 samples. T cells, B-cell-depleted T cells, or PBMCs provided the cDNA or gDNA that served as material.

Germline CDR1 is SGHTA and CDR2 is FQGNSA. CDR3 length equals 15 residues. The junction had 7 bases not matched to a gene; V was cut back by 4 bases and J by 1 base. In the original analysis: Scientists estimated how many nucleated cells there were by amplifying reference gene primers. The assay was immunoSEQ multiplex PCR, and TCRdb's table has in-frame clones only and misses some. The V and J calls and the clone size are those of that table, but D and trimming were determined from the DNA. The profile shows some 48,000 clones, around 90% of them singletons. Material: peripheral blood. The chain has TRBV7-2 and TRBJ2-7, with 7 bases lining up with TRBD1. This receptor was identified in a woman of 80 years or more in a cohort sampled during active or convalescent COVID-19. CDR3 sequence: CASSSNPTGSYEQYF. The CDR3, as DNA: TGTGCCAGCAGCTCGAACCCGACAGGGTCCTACGAGCAGTACTTC.